The 5 T cell receptor beta chains below come from one sample, sequenced in a study of T-cell reconstitution after alpha-beta-depleted transplantation in children. The authors prepared the TCRbeta library with unique molecular identifiers. TCRdb redid the calling of the PCR reads with MiXCR, one entry per CDR3 protein. The sample gives about 72,000 distinct CDR3 sequences, about 7% of which show up once; around 2.6% is in the top ten. The sequencing used PBMCs from the stem cell graft donor, collected from the stem cell graft. The receptor source for this set is a human donor who donated a stem cell graft to a child with acute lymphoblastic leukemia.

This clonotype has at least ten counts. The chain joins TRBV14 to TRBJ1-6; D is unclear. The CDR3 is 18 residues long. Germline CDR1 reads SGHDN; CDR2 reads FVKESK. Trimming stripped 0 bases from V and 4 bases from J, with 16 bases between. The CDR3 loop reads CASSQDTPGPVYNSPLHF. The CDR3 DNA is TGTGCCAGCAGCCAAGATACCCCCGGGCCAGTTTATAATTCACCCCTCCACTTT. The full variable domain, completed using reference TRBV14 and TRBJ1-6, is EAGVTQFPSHSVIEKGQTVTLRCDPISGHDNLYWYRRVMGKEIKFLLHFVKESKQDESGMPNNRFLAERTGGTYSTLKVQPAELEDSGVYFCASSQDTPGPVYNSPLHFGNGTRLTVT.

This clonotype was detected many times. V and J are TRBV7-3 and TRBJ2-3; TRBD2 matches at 11 bases. CDR3 size: 16 residues. The germline V gene has CDR1 SGHTA and CDR2 FQGTGA. Trimming cost V 6 bases and J 1 base; bases outside gene matches: 6. The chain's CDR3 is CASSYPTSGGTDTQYF. The CDR3 DNA sequence: TGTGCCAGCAGTTATCCGACTAGCGGGGGCACAGATACGCAGTATTTT.

This clonotype was seen repeatedly, ten times or more. This rearrangement joins TRBV20-1 to TRBJ2-7, with a possible D match to TRBD1 (5 bases). Germline CDR1 DFQATT, CDR2 SNEGSKA (reference sequence). This CDR3 is built from 15 residues. Trimming cost V 1 base and J 5 bases, with 18 bases left between them. Written as DNA, the CDR3 is TGCAGTGCTAGAGTACAGCAAGGGGCCCGAAACGAGCAGTACTTC. Its translation: CSARVQQGARNEQYF.

This clonotype appeared a few times. This may be a read error, as it is one base from a much larger clone. J is TRBJ1-2 and V is TRBV14; 8 nucleotides line up with TRBD1. Germline lookup yields CDR1 SGHDN and CDR2 FVKESK. Unmatched junction bases numbered 0, after V lost 1 base and J lost 2 bases. The CDR3 is made up of 14 amino acids. The CDR3 DNA reads TGTGCCAGCAGCCAAGGACAGGGGAACTATGGCTACACCTTC. Protein product: CASSQGQGNYGYTF.

The table lists this clonotype with many counts. This chain uses TRBV2 with TRBJ2-7; 11 bases are shared with TRBD2. The CDR3 consists of 16 residues. Per the germline V gene, CDR1 is SNHLY and CDR2 is FYNNEI. J lost 5 bases, V lost 6 bases, and 12 bases had no gene match. In nucleotides, the CDR3 is TGTGCCAGCAGGGCCCTAGCGGGGGGAACTGCTAACGAGCAGTACTTC. Amino acids: CASRALAGGTANEQYF.